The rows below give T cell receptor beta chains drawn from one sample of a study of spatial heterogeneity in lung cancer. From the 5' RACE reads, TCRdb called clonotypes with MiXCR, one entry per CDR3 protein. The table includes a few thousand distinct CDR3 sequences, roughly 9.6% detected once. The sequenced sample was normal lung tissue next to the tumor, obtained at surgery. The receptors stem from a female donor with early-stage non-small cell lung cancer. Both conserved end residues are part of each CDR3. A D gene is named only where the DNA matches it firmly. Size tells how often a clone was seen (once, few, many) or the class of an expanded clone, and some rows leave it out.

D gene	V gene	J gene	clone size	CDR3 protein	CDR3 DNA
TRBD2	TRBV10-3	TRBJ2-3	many	CAISLAGGVADTQYF	TGTGCCATCAGTCTAGCGGGAGGGGTGGCAGATACGCAGTATTTT
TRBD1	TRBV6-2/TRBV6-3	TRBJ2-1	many	CASSYDRVAYNEQFF	TGTGCCAGCAGTTACGACAGGGTCGCCTACAATGAGCAGTTCTTC
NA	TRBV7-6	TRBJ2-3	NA	CASSLDPGLDTQYF	TGTGCCAGCAGCTTAGACCCAGGACTCGATACGCAGTATTTT
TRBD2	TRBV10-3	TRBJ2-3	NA	CAISPGTRGDTQYF	TGTGCCATCAGCCCCGGGACTAGGGGGGATACGCAGTATTTT
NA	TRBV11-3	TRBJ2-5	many	CASSSGLEETQYF	TGTGCCAGCAGCTCGGGACTGGAAGAGACCCAGTACTTC
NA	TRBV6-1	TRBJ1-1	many	CASSERQALRGEAFF	TGTGCCAGCAGTGAACGACAGGCATTGCGGGGTGAAGCTTTCTTT
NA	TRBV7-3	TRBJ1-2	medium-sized	CASSFRMGSGYTF	TGTGCCAGCAGCTTTAGAATGGGCTCTGGCTACACCTTC
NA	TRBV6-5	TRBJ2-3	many	CATIPDLGTDTQYF	TGTGCCACCATCCCGGATCTGGGTACAGATACGCAGTATTTT
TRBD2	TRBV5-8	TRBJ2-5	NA	CASSPPTSGSSKTQYF	TGTGCCAGCAGCCCCCCCACTAGCGGGAGTTCGAAGACCCAGTACTTC
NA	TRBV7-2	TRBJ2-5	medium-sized	CAAAFVRGVQETQYF	TGTGCCGCCGCTTTCGTGAGGGGAGTGCAAGAGACCCAGTACTTC
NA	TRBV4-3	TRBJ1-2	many	CASSQESRTSAYGYTF	TGCGCCAGCAGCCAAGAGAGCAGGACTTCTGCTTATGGCTACACCTTC
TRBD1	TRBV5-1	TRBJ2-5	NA	CVSSSGTGIEETQYF	TGCGTCAGCAGCTCTGGGACAGGGATCGAGGAGACCCAGTACTTC
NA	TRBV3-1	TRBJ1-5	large	CASSQVAGNQPQHF	TGTGCCAGCAGCCAAGTTGCGGGGAATCAGCCCCAGCATTTT
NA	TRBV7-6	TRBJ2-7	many	CASSPLLGGQHEQYF	TGTGCCAGCAGCCCCCTTCTTGGGGGCCAGCACGAGCAGTACTTC
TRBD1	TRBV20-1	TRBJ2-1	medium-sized	CSAAGTGDSLEQFF	TGCAGTGCCGCTGGGACAGGGGATAGCCTAGAGCAGTTCTTC
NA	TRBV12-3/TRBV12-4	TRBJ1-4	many	CASRLNEKLFF	TGTGCCAGCAGACTGAATGAAAAACTGTTTTTT
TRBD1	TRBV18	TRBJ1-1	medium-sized	CASSFGTGVPEAFF	TGTGCCAGCTCATTCGGGACAGGGGTCCCTGAAGCTTTCTTT
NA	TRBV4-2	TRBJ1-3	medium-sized	CASSHNPGNSGNTIYF	TGTGCCAGCAGCCATAACCCGGGGAACTCTGGAAACACCATATATTTT
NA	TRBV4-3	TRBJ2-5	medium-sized	CASSGVAGEETQYF	TGCGCCAGCAGTGGGGTGGCAGGGGAGGAGACCCAGTACTTC
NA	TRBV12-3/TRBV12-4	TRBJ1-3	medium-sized	CASHTSRQGNTIYF	TGTGCCAGCCATACCTCAAGACAGGGAAACACCATATATTTT
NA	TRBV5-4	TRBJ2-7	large	CASSSGGGLYEQYF	TGTGCCAGCAGCTCCGGCGGGGGCCTTTACGAGCAGTACTTC
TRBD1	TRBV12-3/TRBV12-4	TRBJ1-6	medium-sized	CASSLLQGPNSPLHF	TGTGCCAGCAGTTTACTACAGGGGCCTAATTCACCCCTCCACTTT
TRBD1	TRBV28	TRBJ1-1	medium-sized	CASSPTPAQGGAFF	TGTGCCAGCAGTCCGACTCCGGCACAGGGGGGAGCTTTCTTT
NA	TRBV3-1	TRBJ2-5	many	CASSPMDSKETQYF	TGTGCCAGCAGCCCGATGGACTCTAAAGAGACCCAGTACTTC
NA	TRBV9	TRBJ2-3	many	CASSVGPTPDTQYF	TGTGCCAGCAGCGTAGGACCCACCCCCGATACGCAGTATTTT
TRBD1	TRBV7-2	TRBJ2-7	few	CASSLGTGTPYEQYF	TGTGCCAGCAGCTTAGGGACAGGTACACCCTACGAGCAGTACTTC
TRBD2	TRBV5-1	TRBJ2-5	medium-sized	CASSPERSGGFETQYF	TGCGCCAGCAGCCCAGAACGTAGCGGGGGCTTTGAGACCCAGTACTTC
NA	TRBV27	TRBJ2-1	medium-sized	CASSLIRGVRGVGDEQFF	TGTGCCAGCAGTTTAATCAGGGGGGTCAGGGGTGTTGGGGATGAGCAGTTCTTC
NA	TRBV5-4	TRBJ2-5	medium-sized	CASSVGETQYF	TGTGCCAGCTCGGTGGGCGAGACCCAGTACTTC
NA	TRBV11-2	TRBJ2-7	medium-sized	CASSLEGLSGQYF	TGTGCCAGCAGCTTAGAGGGGTTATCGGGGCAGTACTTC
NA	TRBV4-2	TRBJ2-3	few	CASSLPGTSNTQYF	TGTGCCAGCAGCCTCCCTGGCACCTCAAATACGCAGTATTTT
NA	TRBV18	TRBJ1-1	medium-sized	CASSPPSYTEAFF	TGTGCCAGCTCACCACCATCTTACACTGAAGCTTTCTTT
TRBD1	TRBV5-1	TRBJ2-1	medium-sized	CASSLGQGGNNEQFF	TGCGCCAGCAGCTTGGGACAGGGGGGCAACAATGAGCAGTTCTTC
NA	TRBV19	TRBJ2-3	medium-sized	CASSGWDTQYF	TGTGCCAGTAGTGGTTGGGATACGCAGTATTTT
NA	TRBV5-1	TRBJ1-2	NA	CASSTTGNYGYTF	TGCGCCAGCAGCACCACAGGGAACTATGGCTACACCTTC
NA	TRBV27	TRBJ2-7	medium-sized	CASRRDTFYEQYF	TGTGCCAGCAGGAGGGACACGTTCTACGAGCAGTACTTC
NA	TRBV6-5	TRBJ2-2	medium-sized	CASTDEKTGELFF	TGTGCCAGCACCGACGAGAAAACCGGGGAGCTGTTTTTT
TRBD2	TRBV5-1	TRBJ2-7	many	CASSRGELAYEQYF	TGCGCCAGCAGCCGGGGGGAACTAGCGTACGAGCAGTACTTC
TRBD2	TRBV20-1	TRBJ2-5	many	CSANPVGLERETQYF	TGCAGTGCTAACCCCGTGGGACTAGAGAGGGAGACCCAGTACTTC
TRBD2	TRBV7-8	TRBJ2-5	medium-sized	CASSLLGATRTSGRKETQYF	TGTGCCAGCAGCTTATTAGGTGCTACTAGGACTAGCGGGAGGAAGGAGACCCAGTACTTC
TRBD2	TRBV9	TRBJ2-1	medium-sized	CASSGRTSGRIYNEQFF	TGTGCCAGCAGCGGTCGGACTAGCGGGAGGATTTACAATGAGCAGTTCTTC